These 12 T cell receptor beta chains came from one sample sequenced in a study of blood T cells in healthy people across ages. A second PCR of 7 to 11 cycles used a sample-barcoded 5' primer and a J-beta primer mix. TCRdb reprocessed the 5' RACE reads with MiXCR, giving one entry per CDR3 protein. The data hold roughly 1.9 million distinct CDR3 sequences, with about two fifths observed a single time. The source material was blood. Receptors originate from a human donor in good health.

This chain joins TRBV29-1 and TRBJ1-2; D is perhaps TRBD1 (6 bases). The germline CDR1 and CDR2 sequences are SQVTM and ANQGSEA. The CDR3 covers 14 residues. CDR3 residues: CTFLRGGGGYGYTF. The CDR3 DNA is TGCACCTTCCTAAGGGGAGGGGGGGGCTATGGCTACACCTTC.

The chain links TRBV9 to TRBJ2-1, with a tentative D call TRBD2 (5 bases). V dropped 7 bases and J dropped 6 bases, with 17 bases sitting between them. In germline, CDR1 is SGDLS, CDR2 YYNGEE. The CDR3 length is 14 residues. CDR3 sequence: CASGKIGVSNEQFF. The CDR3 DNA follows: TGTGCCAGCGGCAAGATCGGGGTGAGCAATGAGCAGTTCTTC.

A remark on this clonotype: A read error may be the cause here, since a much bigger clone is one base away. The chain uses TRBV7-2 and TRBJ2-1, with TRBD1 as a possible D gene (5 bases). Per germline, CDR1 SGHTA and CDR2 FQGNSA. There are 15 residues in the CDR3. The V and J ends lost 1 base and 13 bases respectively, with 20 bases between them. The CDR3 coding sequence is TGTGCCAGCAGCTTAGATCAGGGAAGGGCAGAGACCCAGTTCTTC. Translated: CASSLDQGRAETQFF.

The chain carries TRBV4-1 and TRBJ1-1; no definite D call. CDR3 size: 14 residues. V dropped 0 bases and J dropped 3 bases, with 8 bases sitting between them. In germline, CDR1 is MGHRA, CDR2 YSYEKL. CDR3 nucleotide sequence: TGCGCCAGCAGCCAAGATGGGATTGACACTGAAGCTTTCTTT. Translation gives CASSQDGIDTEAFF.

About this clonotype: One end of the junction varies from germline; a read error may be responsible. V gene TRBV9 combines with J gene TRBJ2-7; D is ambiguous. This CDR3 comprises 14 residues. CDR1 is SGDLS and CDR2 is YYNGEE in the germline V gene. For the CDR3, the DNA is TGTGCCAGCAGCCCATTCGGAATCTCCTACGAGCTGTACTTC. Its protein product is CASSPFGISYELYF.

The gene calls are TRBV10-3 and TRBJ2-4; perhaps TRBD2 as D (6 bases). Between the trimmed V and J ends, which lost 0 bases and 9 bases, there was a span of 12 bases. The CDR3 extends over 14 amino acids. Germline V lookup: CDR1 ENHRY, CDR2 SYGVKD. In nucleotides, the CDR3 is TGTGCCATCAGTGAGTCCGGGGAGGTCAGCATTCAGTACTTC. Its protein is CAISESGEVSIQYF.

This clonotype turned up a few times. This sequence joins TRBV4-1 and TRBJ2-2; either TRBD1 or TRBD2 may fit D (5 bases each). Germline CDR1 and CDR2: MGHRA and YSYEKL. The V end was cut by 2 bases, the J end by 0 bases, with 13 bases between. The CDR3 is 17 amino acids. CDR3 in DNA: TGCGCCAGCAGCCAACACAGCTGGGGGTCGAACACCGGGGAGCTGTTTTTT. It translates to CASSQHSWGSNTGELFF.

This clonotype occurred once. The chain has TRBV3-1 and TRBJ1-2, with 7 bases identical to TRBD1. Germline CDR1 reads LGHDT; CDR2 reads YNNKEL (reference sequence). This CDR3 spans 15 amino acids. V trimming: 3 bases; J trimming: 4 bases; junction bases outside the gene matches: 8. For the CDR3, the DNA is TGTGCCAGCAGCCAGATGGCCACAGGGGCCTATGGCTACACCTTC. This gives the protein CASSQMATGAYGYTF.

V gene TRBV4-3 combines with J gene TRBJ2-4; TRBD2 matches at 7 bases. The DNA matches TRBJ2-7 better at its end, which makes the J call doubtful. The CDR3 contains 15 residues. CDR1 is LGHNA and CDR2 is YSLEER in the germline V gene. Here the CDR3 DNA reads TGCGCCAGCAGCTCATGGGGGGACTACGGGTACGAGCAGTACTTC. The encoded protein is CASSSWGDYGYEQYF.

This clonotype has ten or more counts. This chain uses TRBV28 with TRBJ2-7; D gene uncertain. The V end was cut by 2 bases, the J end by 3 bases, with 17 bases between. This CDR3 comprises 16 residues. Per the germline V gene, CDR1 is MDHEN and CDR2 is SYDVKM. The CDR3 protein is CASSLEYGGVYYEQYF. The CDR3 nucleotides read TGTGCCAGCAGTTTAGAATACGGTGGAGTTTACTACGAGCAGTACTTC.

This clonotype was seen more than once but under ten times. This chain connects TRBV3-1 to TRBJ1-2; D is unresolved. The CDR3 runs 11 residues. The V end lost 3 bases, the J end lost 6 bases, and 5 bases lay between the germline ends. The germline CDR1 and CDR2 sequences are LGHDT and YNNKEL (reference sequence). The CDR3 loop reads CASSQRDGYTF. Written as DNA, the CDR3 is TGTGCCAGCAGCCAGAGGGATGGCTACACCTTC.

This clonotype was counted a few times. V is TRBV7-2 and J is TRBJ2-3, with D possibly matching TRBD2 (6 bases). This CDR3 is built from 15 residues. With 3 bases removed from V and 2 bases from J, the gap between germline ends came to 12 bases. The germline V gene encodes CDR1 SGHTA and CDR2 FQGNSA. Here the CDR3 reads CASSFRGINTDTQYF. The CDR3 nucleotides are TGTGCCAGCAGCTTTCGGGGGATAAACACAGATACGCAGTATTTT. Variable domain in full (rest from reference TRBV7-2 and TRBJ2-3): GAGVSQSPSNKVTEKGKDVELRCDPISGHTALYWYRQSLGQGLEFLIYFQGNSAPDKSGLPSDRFSAERTGGSVSTLTIQRTQQEDSAVYLCASSFRGINTDTQYFGPGTRLTVL.